One sample yielded the 25 T cell receptor beta chains listed below, sequenced in a study of T cells after yellow fever vaccination. Via MiXCR, TCRdb re-called the 5' RACE reads, giving one row per CDR3 protein. Seen here are hundreds of thousands of distinct CDR3 sequences, 18% observed once, and the top ten hold 15% to 20%. Sequenced material: PBMCs, taken before the yellow fever booster vaccination. The receptors shown here come from a man between 18 and 35 years old who received the YFV17D yellow fever vaccine.

Concerning this clonotype itself: A much larger clone differs from this one at a single base, so this may be a read error. This chain links TRBV6-5 with TRBJ2-7; D unresolved. From germline, CDR1 is MNHEY and CDR2 SVGAGI. Trimming took 6 bases from V and 3 from J, leaving 9 bases between them. The CDR3 is 12 amino acids. The CDR3 region has the DNA TGTGCCAGCAGGGGCAGCTTCTACGAGCAGTACTTC. Translating it yields CASRGSFYEQYF.

Many counts were recorded for this clonotype. The chain uses TRBV7-8 and TRBJ2-5; 7 positions agree with TRBD1. The germline V gene encodes CDR1 SGHVS and CDR2 FQNEAQ. The CDR3 runs 14 residues. The trim removed 5 bases at V and 4 bases at J, leaving 7 bases unmatched. CDR3 loop: CASSDRTGRETQYF. CDR3 bases: TGTGCCAGCAGCGACCGGACAGGTAGAGAGACCCAGTACTTC.

The genes are TRBV6-6 and TRBJ2-3; D may be TRBD2 (7 bases). CDR1 is MNHNY and CDR2 is SVGAGI in the germline V gene (reference sequence). The CDR3 sequence is 16 residues long. V was shortened by 7 bases and J by 0 bases, with 17 bases between the two germline ends. CDR3 nucleotide sequence: TGTGCCAGCACCTCAAGGGGGGGGCGCAGCACAGATACGCAGTATTTT. Encoded protein: CASTSRGGRSTDTQYF.

J is TRBJ2-7 and V is TRBV7-2; TRBD1 is a possible D gene (7 bases). Looked up from germline, CDR1 is SGHTA and CDR2 is FQGNSA. This CDR3 spans 13 amino acids. The V end lost 4 bases, the J end lost 3 bases, and 10 bases lay between the germline ends. The CDR3 DNA follows: TGTGCCAGCAGCTCAGGGGGGCTCTACGAGCAGTACTTC. Translating it yields CASSSGGLYEQYF.

The rearrangement joins TRBV7-9 to TRBJ2-3; D is perhaps TRBD2 (6 bases). CDR1 is SEHNR, CDR2 FQNEAQ, per germline (reference sequence). The CDR3 has 12 residues. CDR3 residues: CAERWGEDTQYF. CDR3 coding DNA: TGTGCAGAACGGTGGGGGGAGGATACGCAGTATTTT.

This clonotype was observed a few times. The rearrangement links TRBV20-1 to TRBJ1-2; the match to TRBD1 covers 8 bases. Germline V gene lookup returns CDR1 DFQATT and CDR2 SNEGSKA (reference sequence). The CDR3 covers 15 residues. J gave up 8 bases and V 7 bases, and 18 bases lay outside the gene matches. The CDR3 sequence is CSGSAPPTGVRGYTF. The CDR3 DNA reads as TGCAGTGGTAGTGCACCCCCGACAGGGGTACGGGGCTACACCTTC.

This clonotype was seen more than once but under ten times. The chain couples TRBV7-2 to TRBJ2-7, with D maybe TRBD1 (6 bases). V lost 5 bases and J lost 1, with 15 bases in between. Germline CDR1 is SGHTA and CDR2 is FQGNSA. The CDR3 runs 15 residues. Here the CDR3 DNA reads TGTGCCAGCAGCCGAACCGGGACACCTTCCTACGAGCAGTACTTC. It translates to CASSRTGTPSYEQYF.

A few counts support this clonotype. The chain combines TRBV14 with TRBJ2-2; 9 bases are shared with TRBD2. J was trimmed by 6 bases and V by 4 bases; bases with no gene match: 3. The germline CDR1 and CDR2 sequences are SGHDN and FVKESK. The CDR3 length is 14 residues. The CDR3 nucleotides are TGTGCCAGCAGCCCGACTAGCGGCTCCGGGGAGCTGTTTTTT. It translates to CASSPTSGSGELFF.

The chain couples TRBV5-1 to TRBJ2-7; D might be TRBD1 (6 bases). Trimming took 1 base from V and 2 from J, leaving 13 bases between them. The CDR3 covers 15 residues. CDR1 SGHRS and CDR2 YFSETQ come from the germline V gene. For the CDR3, the DNA is TGCGCCAGCAGCTTGAGAGGGGGTGAGACCTACGAGCAGTACTTC. Protein: CASSLRGGETYEQYF.

This clonotype was seen only a few times. This CDR3 reads CASRRGTGPQETQYF. CDR3 nucleotide sequence: TGTGCCAGCAGACGCGGGACAGGCCCCCAAGAGACCCAGTACTTC. The chain couples TRBV12-3 or TRBV12-4 to TRBJ2-5, with TRBD1 identical over 8 bases. The ends lost 6 bases at V and 1 base at J; junction bases unmatched: 7. The CDR3 sequence is 15 residues long.

This clonotype was found a few times. The chain uses TRBV7-9 and TRBJ2-1; D gene uncertain. The CDR3 length is 11 residues. CDR1 and CDR2 from the germline V gene are SEHNR and FQNEAQ (reference sequence). The ends were cut back, 5 bases at V and 6 bases at J, with 5 bases in the middle. Here the CDR3 reads CASSPVNEQFF. The CDR3 DNA is TGTGCCAGCAGCCCGGTCAATGAGCAGTTCTTC. Full variable domain (outside the CDR3, taken from reference TRBV7-9 and TRBJ2-1): DTGVSQNPRHKITKRGQNVTFRCDPISEHNRLYWYRQTLGQGPEFLTYFQNEAQLEKSRLLSDRFSAERPKGSFSTLEIQRTEQGDSAMYLCASSPVNEQFFGPGTRLTVL.

The gene calls are TRBV5-1 and TRBJ2-1; the D gene is possibly TRBD1 (6 bases). The CDR3 runs to 15 residues. V gave up 0 bases and J gave up 7 bases, with 14 bases separating them. The germline CDR1 and CDR2 sequences are SGHRS and YFSETQ. The CDR3 DNA reads TGCGCCAGCAGCTTGGGTGGACAGCTGTATAATGAGCAGTTCTTC. Protein sequence: CASSLGGQLYNEQFF.

This clonotype occurred a few times. The chain couples TRBV7-2 to TRBJ1-6; a weak D match, TRBD1 (5 bases). V was trimmed by 10 bases and J by 8 bases, leaving 18 bases between them. The germline gives CDR1 SGHTA, CDR2 FQGNSA. The CDR3 loop spans 14 amino acids. CDR3 sequence reads: CATRQGGLYSPLHF. DNA of the CDR3: TGTGCCACCCGCCAGGGAGGGTTGTATTCACCCCTCCACTTT.

The chain combines TRBV9 with TRBJ2-3, with D perhaps TRBD1 (5 bases). Germline values: CDR1 SGDLS, CDR2 YYNGEE. The CDR3 extends over 15 amino acids. Trimming pared 0 bases from V and 2 bases from J, leaving 10 bases between. The CDR3 sequence: CASSVDDRNTDTQYF. DNA of the CDR3: TGTGCCAGCAGCGTAGACGACAGAAACACAGATACGCAGTATTTT. Full variable domain (missing parts from reference TRBV9 and TRBJ2-3): DSGVTQTPKHLITATGQRVTLRCSPRSGDLSVYWYQQSLDQGLQFLIQYYNGEERAKGNILERFSAQQFPDLHSELNLSSLELGDSALYFCASSVDDRNTDTQYFGPGTRLTVL.

This clonotype was counted only a few times. V gene TRBV6-2 or TRBV6-3 combines with J gene TRBJ2-4, with unresolved D. The CDR3 is 15 amino acids. Germline V gene sequence: CDR1 MNHEY, CDR2 SVGEGT. V shed 5 bases and J shed 0 bases, with 11 bases lying between them. The DNA for the CDR3 is TGTGCCAGCAGTCCGCAATCCGTAGCCAAAAACATTCAGTACTTC. The encoded protein is CASSPQSVAKNIQYF.

The V gene is TRBV7-3, the J gene TRBJ1-1; 11 bases map to TRBD1. The CDR3 runs 17 residues. CDR1 SGHTA and CDR2 FQGTGA come from the germline V gene. V was pared by 3 bases and J by 2 bases, with 8 bases of the junction left unmatched. Written as DNA, the CDR3 is TGTGCCAGCAGCTTGAGGGGGGACAGGGGGACTAACACTGAAGCTTTCTTT. Translated, it gives CASSLRGDRGTNTEAFF.

The chain recombines TRBV5-1 with TRBJ1-4; D gene unclear. V was shortened by 0 bases and J by 7 bases, with 16 bases between the two germline ends. From germline, CDR1 is SGHRS and CDR2 YFSETQ. CDR3 length equals 16 residues. This CDR3 is CASSLVGIPSPEKLFF. Here the CDR3 DNA reads TGCGCCAGCAGCTTGGTGGGGATTCCCTCTCCTGAAAAACTGTTTTTT. The whole variable domain, filled in from reference TRBV5-1 and TRBJ1-4, reads KAGVTQTPRYLIKTRGQQVTLSCSPISGHRSVSWYQQTPGQGLQFLFEYFSETQRNKGNFPGRFSGRQFSNSRSEMNVSTLELGDSALYLCASSLVGIPSPEKLFFGSGTQLSVL.

Only a few counts were recorded for this clonotype. The chain recombines TRBV4-1 with TRBJ2-1, with D maybe TRBD1 (6 bases). Trimming shortened V by 0 bases and J by 6 bases, and 9 bases separated the two germline ends. Germline CDR1 is MGHRA and CDR2 is YSYEKL. This CDR3 comprises 14 residues. The CDR3 spells CASSQEGAGNEQFF. CDR3 DNA: TGCGCCAGCAGCCAAGAGGGGGCAGGCAATGAGCAGTTCTTC.

This clonotype was seen ten or more times. The CDR3 is CASSWIPSGQGDGYTF. The CDR3 region has the DNA TGTGCCAGCAGCTGGATACCCTCAGGACAGGGAGACGGCTACACCTTC. The V gene is TRBV7-9, the J gene TRBJ1-2; TRBD1 aligns across 8 bases. Germline CDR1 and CDR2: SEHNR and FQNEAQ (reference sequence). CDR3 size: 16 residues. Trimming at V came to 4 bases and at J to 8 bases, leaving 15 bases not matched to a gene.

This clonotype was seen a few times. The gene calls are TRBV9 and TRBJ1-4; 7 bases are a match to TRBD1. Trimming at V came to 6 bases and at J to 4 bases, leaving 12 bases not matched to a gene. Germline V CDR1 and CDR2: SGDLS, YYNGEE. This CDR3 is 16 amino acids long. The DNA for the CDR3 is TGTGCCAGCACCCTCGGTAGGACAGGAGATAATGAAAAACTGTTTTTT. It yields the protein CASTLGRTGDNEKLFF.

This clonotype has just a few counts. The genes are TRBV5-1 and TRBJ2-3; 9 bases fit TRBD2. With V trimmed by 4 bases and J by 5 bases, 11 bases remained unmatched. The CDR3 is made up of 16 amino acids. CDR1 is SGHRS and CDR2 is YFSETQ in the germline V gene. The CDR3 sequence is CASSPPASGDIDTQYF. CDR3 nucleotide sequence: TGCGCCAGCAGCCCTCCGGCTAGCGGGGATATAGATACGCAGTATTTT.

Here the CDR3 reads CASSRDTLRTGELFF. DNA of the CDR3: TGTGCCAGCAGTCGCGACACCCTTAGGACCGGGGAGCTGTTTTTT. The rearrangement uses TRBV12-3 or TRBV12-4 and TRBJ2-2; D unclear. V lost 5 bases and J lost 5, with 15 bases in between. The CDR3 is 15 residues long.

This clonotype occurred a few times. The chain couples TRBV2 to TRBJ2-2; possible D gene TRBD2, 6 bases. Germline V gives CDR1 SNHLY, CDR2 FYNNEI. V dropped 4 bases and J dropped 6 bases, with 12 bases sitting between them. CDR3 length: 14 residues. The CDR3 spells CASSGDSVAGELFF. The CDR3 nucleotides are TGTGCCAGCAGTGGGGACTCCGTGGCCGGGGAGCTGTTTTTT.

This clonotype was detected a few times. The genes are TRBV10-1 and TRBJ1-5; 7 nucleotides match TRBD1. With V trimmed by 6 bases and J by 3 bases, 8 bases remained unmatched. Germline V lookup: CDR1 WNHNN, CDR2 SYGVQD (reference sequence). The CDR3 loop spans 15 amino acids. DNA for the CDR3: TGCGCCAGCAGGGGGATTGGACAGGACAATCAGCCCCAGCATTTT. It is translated as CASRGIGQDNQPQHF.

There are a few counts of this clonotype. The chain has TRBV18 and TRBJ1-2; D not certain. CDR3 length: 14 residues. Germline V gene sequence: CDR1 KGHSH, CDR2 LQKENI. Trimming shortened V by 6 bases and J by 0 bases, and 11 bases separated the two germline ends. CDR3 region: CASSPTAANYGYTF. DNA for the CDR3: TGTGCCAGCTCCCCCACAGCAGCTAACTATGGCTACACCTTC.